The present T cell receptor (beta chain) was sequenced within a study of blood T cell repertoires in COVID-19. Study at large: Acute and convalescent COVID-19 samples came from the United States, Italy and Spain.

The study counted Cohort 3 donors as recovered given two negative PCRs, clearance, or symptom resolution. Profiling relied on immunoSEQ multiplex PCR, and the TCRdb table lists in-frame clones only, not all of them. Of about 250,000 clones in the sample, approximately 90% were seen once. In this sample, this clone turned up a few times. V lost 1 base to trimming and J lost 3 bases, with 7 bases between them. Germline lookup yields CDR1 SGHNT and CDR2 YYREEE (reference sequence). The CDR3 has 13 amino acids. This chain links TRBV5-4 with TRBJ1-2; D call uncertain. The source of this sequence is a man in his forties who had recovered from COVID-19. Sample: PBMCs or T cells enriched from blood (not recorded which). CDR3 in amino acids: CASSLPGDYGYTF. CDR3 bases: TGTGCCAGCAGCTTGCCCGGGGACTATGGCTACACCTTC.